This T cell receptor beta chain was retrieved from a study of T cells in localized non-small cell lung cancer. Concerning this clone itself: Its target is unknown.

There are 13 residues in the CDR3. The V end was cut by 1 base, the J end by 4 bases, with 5 bases between. Germline lookup yields CDR1 SGHTA and CDR2 FQGNSA. Method: immunoSEQ multiplex PCR; TCRdb's copy keeps in-frame clones and lacks some. The sample lists tens of thousands of clones, less than 90% occurring once. Study outcomes and limitations: Because only a single region of the tumor was sequenced, heterogeneity remains possible.

The chain has TRBV7-2 and TRBJ2-4, with D unclear. The origin of this receptor is a man aged 40 to 70 with stage II squamous cell lung carcinoma. The starting material was PBMCs, obtained before any cancer treatment. The CDR3 reads CASSLGRKNIQYF. In DNA form, the CDR3 reads TGTGCCAGCAGCTTAGGTCGGAAAAACATTCAGTACTTC.